Ten or more counts support the clone carrying this T cell receptor (beta chain). What it recognizes is unknown. This sample was included in a study of T cells after yellow fever vaccination. At the level of the study: Fractions with few cells were prepared using SMART-Seq v4 Ultra Low Input. Overall study findings and caveats: CD4 and CD8 compartments shared a small share of clonotypes, likely from convergent recombination. A secondary response was less intense yet reached its peak sooner, at day 5 versus 15.

By 5'RACE template switching, TCR cDNA was produced, with a universal primer site and UMIs added in the process. Using its own MiXCR run on the 5' RACE reads, TCRdb lists one record per CDR3 protein. The sample contains almost 70,000 distinct CDR3 sequences, 5% to 6.5% of which appear only once. The germline V gene has CDR1 SGHTA and CDR2 FQGNSA. V was shortened by 7 bases and J by 5 bases, with 20 bases between the two germline ends. The CDR3 sequence is 15 residues long. V usage is TRBV7-2 and J usage is TRBJ2-5; a weak D match, TRBD2 (7 bases). The TCR comes from a man between 18 and 35 years old who received the YFV17D yellow fever vaccine. The material was CD4+ T cells sorted from PBMCs, obtained more than 14 days after the first yellow fever vaccination. CDR3 nucleotide sequence: TGTGCCAGCACCTACCGGCCGGGGGGCGGGGAGACCCAGTACTTC. This translates into CASTYRPGGGETQYF. The full variable domain, completed using reference TRBV7-2 and TRBJ2-5, is GAGVSQSPSNKVTEKGKDVELRCDPISGHTALYWYRQSLGQGLEFLIYFQGNSAPDKSGLPSDRFSAERTGGSVSTLTIQRTQQEDSAVYLCASTYRPGGGETQYFGPGTRLLVL.